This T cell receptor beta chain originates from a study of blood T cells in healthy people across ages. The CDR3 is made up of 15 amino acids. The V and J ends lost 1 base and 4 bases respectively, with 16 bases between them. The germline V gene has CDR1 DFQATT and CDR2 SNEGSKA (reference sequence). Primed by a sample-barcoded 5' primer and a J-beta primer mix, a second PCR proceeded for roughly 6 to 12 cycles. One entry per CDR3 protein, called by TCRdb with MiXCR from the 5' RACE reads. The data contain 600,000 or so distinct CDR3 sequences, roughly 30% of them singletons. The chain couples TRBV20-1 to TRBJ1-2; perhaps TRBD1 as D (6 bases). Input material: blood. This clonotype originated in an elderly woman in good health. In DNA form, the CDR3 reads TGCAGTGCTAGAGTCATCGGACAGATCTTCTATGGCTACACCTTC. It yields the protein CSARVIGQIFYGYTF.